This T cell receptor beta chain came from a study of tumor-infiltrating lymphocytes in localized non-small cell lung cancer. Study in general: Patients included smokers and never-smokers with various histologies, some sampled after neoadjuvant chemotherapy.

TCRdb's table, derived via immunoSEQ multiplex PCR, lists solely in-frame clones and lacks some. Found here are some 15,000 clones, roughly 71% of them singletons; the top ten hold 4.5% to 7.5%. The specimen sequenced was lung tumor tissue. The TCR originated in a human donor with non-small cell lung cancer.

CDR3 residues: CASSPRTVYNEQFF. Here the CDR3 DNA reads TGTGCCAGCAGCCCGAGGACCGTTTACAATGAGCAGTTCTTC. V gene TRBV9 combines with J gene TRBJ2-1; D unresolved. The CDR3 is made up of 14 amino acids. Germline V gene sequence: CDR1 SGDLS, CDR2 YYNGEE. Trimming removed 4 bases at V and 4 bases at J, with 12 bases between.